This T cell receptor beta chain was identified during a study of neurological immune-mediated disorders. TCRdb re-derived calls from the 5' RACE reads in MiXCR, one entry per CDR3 protein. The sample holds fewer than 25,000 distinct CDR3 sequences, 10% to 15% seen once. This clonotype was seen many times. The CDR3 contains 15 residues. J gave up 6 bases and V 3 bases, and 6 bases lay outside the gene matches. Germline CDR1 and CDR2: MNHEY and SMNVEV (reference sequence). This TCR was sampled from a woman aged 55-70 years with HTLV-1-associated myelopathy (HAM/TSP). Material for sequencing was PBMCs. The chain has TRBV27 and TRBJ2-1; TRBD2 matches 9 bases. CDR3 in DNA: TGTGCCAGCAGTTTCTATAGCGGGGGAAGCAATGAGCAGTTCTTC. As protein: CASSFYSGGSNEQFF.